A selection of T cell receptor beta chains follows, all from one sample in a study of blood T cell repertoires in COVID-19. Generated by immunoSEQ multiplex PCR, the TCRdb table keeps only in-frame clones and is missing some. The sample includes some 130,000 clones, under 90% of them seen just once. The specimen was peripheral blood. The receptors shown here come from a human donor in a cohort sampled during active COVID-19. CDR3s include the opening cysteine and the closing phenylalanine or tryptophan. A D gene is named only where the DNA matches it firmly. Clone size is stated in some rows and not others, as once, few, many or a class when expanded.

CDR3 DNA: TGTGCCAGCAGTTGGCTAGCGCCCACGAAGGGAGAGACCCAGTACTTC; CDR3 protein: CASSWLAPTKGETQYF; CDR3 length: 16; D gene: NA; J gene: TRBJ2-5; clone size: once; V gene: TRBV6-2/TRBV6-3
CDR3 DNA: TGTGCCAGCAGTGAAGTGGGGCCAAAGGGAAGGGGTAGCCTGAACACTGAAGCTTTCTTT; CDR3 protein: CASSEVGPKGRGSLNTEAFF; CDR3 length: 20; D gene: NA; J gene: TRBJ1-1; clone size: NA; V gene: TRBV6-1
CDR3 DNA: TGTGCCACCAGTGATTTGGGGACAGGGAAAGAGACCCAGTACTTC; CDR3 protein: CATSDLGTGKETQYF; CDR3 length: 15; D gene: TRBD1; J gene: TRBJ2-5; clone size: NA; V gene: TRBV24-1
CDR3 DNA: TGTGCCAGTAGTATCGAGGGGGCTGGCGGCTACACCTTC; CDR3 protein: CASSIEGAGGYTF; CDR3 length: 13; D gene: TRBD1; J gene: TRBJ1-2; clone size: NA; V gene: TRBV19
CDR3 DNA: TGTGCCAGCAGCACCCCCGGGGTCCGAGAAGAAAAACTGTTTTTT; CDR3 protein: CASSTPGVREEKLFF; CDR3 length: 15; D gene: NA; J gene: TRBJ1-4; clone size: NA; V gene: TRBV11-3
CDR3 DNA: TGTGCCAGCAGCTTAGGTCCAACAGGGTTTAGCAATCAGCCCCAGCATTTT; CDR3 protein: CASSLGPTGFSNQPQHF; CDR3 length: 17; D gene: NA; J gene: TRBJ1-5; clone size: NA; V gene: TRBV7-2
CDR3 DNA: TGCGCCAGCAGTCTAGCGGGAGATCCAGGCAATGAGCAGTTCTTC; CDR3 protein: CASSLAGDPGNEQFF; CDR3 length: 15; D gene: TRBD2; J gene: TRBJ2-1; clone size: NA; V gene: TRBV5-1
CDR3 DNA: TGTGCCAGCAGCTCGCCGAGGGGGGGAGGAAGTACTGAAGCTTTCTTT; CDR3 protein: CASSSPRGGGSTEAFF; CDR3 length: 16; D gene: NA; J gene: TRBJ1-1; clone size: many; V gene: TRBV27
CDR3 DNA: TGCAGTGCTAGTTCTAGCGGGGGGGTATACGAGCAGTACTTC; CDR3 protein: CSASSSGGVYEQYF; CDR3 length: 14; D gene: TRBD2; J gene: TRBJ2-7; clone size: NA; V gene: TRBV20-1
CDR3 DNA: TGTGCCAGCAGAACTAGTGTGGGCACTGAAGCTTTCTTT; CDR3 protein: CASRTSVGTEAFF; CDR3 length: 13; D gene: NA; J gene: TRBJ1-1; clone size: NA; V gene: TRBV7-9
CDR3 DNA: TGTGCCAGCAGCCAAGGGTTTCGGACAGGGGAGGATACGCAGTATTTT; CDR3 protein: CASSQGFRTGEDTQYF; CDR3 length: 16; D gene: TRBD1; J gene: TRBJ2-3; clone size: few; V gene: TRBV14
CDR3 DNA: TGTGCCTGGGGCCCAGGGGCTATTGAAGCTTTCTTT; CDR3 protein: CAWGPGAIEAFF; CDR3 length: 12; D gene: NA; J gene: TRBJ1-1; clone size: NA; V gene: TRBV30
CDR3 DNA: TGTGCCAGCAGCCAGACTAGCGGGAGAGCAGATACGCAGTATTTT; CDR3 protein: CASSQTSGRADTQYF; CDR3 length: 15; D gene: TRBD2; J gene: TRBJ2-3; clone size: NA; V gene: TRBV7-6
CDR3 DNA: TGTGCCAGCAGCGTAGATGGGCGGGCCTACAATGAGCAGTTCTTC; CDR3 protein: CASSVDGRAYNEQFF; CDR3 length: 15; D gene: NA; J gene: TRBJ2-1; clone size: once; V gene: TRBV9
CDR3 DNA: TGCGCCAGCAGTGACCGGACAGGGGGCAGCGAGCAGTACTTC; CDR3 protein: CASSDRTGGSEQYF; CDR3 length: 14; D gene: TRBD1; J gene: TRBJ2-7; clone size: NA; V gene: TRBV5-1
CDR3 DNA: TGTGCCAGCAGCTTCCCAGGGGGGCATTACGAGCAGTACTTC; CDR3 protein: CASSFPGGHYEQYF; CDR3 length: 14; D gene: NA; J gene: TRBJ2-7; clone size: NA; V gene: TRBV5-4
CDR3 DNA: TGTGCCAGTAGTCCGGGGGGTTATGGCTACACCTTC; CDR3 protein: CASSPGGYGYTF; CDR3 length: 12; D gene: NA; J gene: TRBJ1-2; clone size: NA; V gene: TRBV19
CDR3 DNA: TGTGCCAGCAGGAGAATGATGACGGAGTCCTATGGCTACACCTTC; CDR3 protein: CASRRMMTESYGYTF; CDR3 length: 15; D gene: NA; J gene: TRBJ1-2; clone size: NA; V gene: TRBV27
CDR3 DNA: TGTGCCAGCGTGAGGGAGGCGTCTGCCTACGAGCAGTACTTC; CDR3 protein: CASVREASAYEQYF; CDR3 length: 14; D gene: NA; J gene: TRBJ2-7; clone size: NA; V gene: TRBV2
CDR3 DNA: TGTGCCAGCAGCCAAGGACAGCTCAATGAGCAGTTCTTC; CDR3 protein: CASSQGQLNEQFF; CDR3 length: 13; D gene: NA; J gene: TRBJ2-1; clone size: once; V gene: TRBV3-1/TRBV3-2
CDR3 DNA: TGTGCCAGCAGCTTAGTGAGGGGGAATCAGCCCCAGCATTTT; CDR3 protein: CASSLVRGNQPQHF; CDR3 length: 14; D gene: NA; J gene: TRBJ1-5; clone size: NA; V gene: TRBV7-2
CDR3 DNA: TGTGCCACCAGCAGACAAAGCAATCAGCCCCAGCATTTT; CDR3 protein: CATSRQSNQPQHF; CDR3 length: 13; D gene: NA; J gene: TRBJ1-5; clone size: once; V gene: TRBV15
CDR3 DNA: TGTGCCAGCAGCCCTACAGGGAGCTCCTACGAGCAGTACTTC; CDR3 protein: CASSPTGSSYEQYF; CDR3 length: 14; D gene: NA; J gene: TRBJ2-7; clone size: NA; V gene: TRBV6-2/TRBV6-3
CDR3 DNA: TGTGCCAGCAGCTTTCAGGGCAACACTGAAGCTTTCTTT; CDR3 protein: CASSFQGNTEAFF; CDR3 length: 13; D gene: NA; J gene: TRBJ1-1; clone size: few; V gene: TRBV7-2
CDR3 DNA: TGTGCCAGCAGCTTAGGAGCAGGGTCTGGCTACACCTTC; CDR3 protein: CASSLGAGSGYTF; CDR3 length: 13; D gene: NA; J gene: TRBJ1-2; clone size: few; V gene: TRBV11-3
CDR3 DNA: TGTGCCAGCAGTTACCCAGGGCTCAGGGAAGCTTTCTTT; CDR3 protein: CASSYPGLREAFF; CDR3 length: 13; D gene: NA; J gene: TRBJ1-1; clone size: NA; V gene: TRBV6-2/TRBV6-3
CDR3 DNA: TGTGCCTGGAGCGCCCGGAGCGGCTACACCTTC; CDR3 protein: CAWSARSGYTF; CDR3 length: 11; D gene: NA; J gene: TRBJ1-2; clone size: NA; V gene: TRBV30
CDR3 DNA: TGTGCCAGCAGCTTAAACGGGAGGGCCGCAGATACGCAGTATTTT; CDR3 protein: CASSLNGRAADTQYF; CDR3 length: 15; D gene: TRBD2; J gene: TRBJ2-3; clone size: NA; V gene: TRBV7-3
CDR3 DNA: TGTGCCAGCAGTTACTCTACAGGGGGTGGTAATGAAAAACTGTTTTTT; CDR3 protein: CASSYSTGGGNEKLFF; CDR3 length: 16; D gene: TRBD1; J gene: TRBJ1-4; clone size: NA; V gene: TRBV6-5
CDR3 DNA: TGTGCCAGCAGTTACGTTTCGGTTAGCTCCTACGAGCAGTACTTC; CDR3 protein: CASSYVSVSSYEQYF; CDR3 length: 15; D gene: NA; J gene: TRBJ2-7; clone size: once; V gene: TRBV6-2/TRBV6-3
CDR3 DNA: TGTGCCAGCAGCAAACGGTCGAGCGGTCAGGGGGCCTACAATGAGCAGTTCTTC; CDR3 protein: CASSKRSSGQGAYNEQFF; CDR3 length: 18; D gene: NA; J gene: TRBJ2-1; clone size: few; V gene: TRBV21-1
CDR3 DNA: TGTGCCAGCAGTTACGTGCGGGGGGAAGCTTTCTTT; CDR3 protein: CASSYVRGEAFF; CDR3 length: 12; D gene: NA; J gene: TRBJ1-1; clone size: NA; V gene: TRBV6-2/TRBV6-3
CDR3 DNA: TGTGCCAGCAGCCTGCCTAGCGCCGGGGAGCTGTTTTTT; CDR3 protein: CASSLPSAGELFF; CDR3 length: 13; D gene: NA; J gene: TRBJ2-2; clone size: NA; V gene: TRBV7-9
CDR3 DNA: TGCGCCAGCAGCCAAGACGGGGTCCCCGGGGAGCTGTTTTTT; CDR3 protein: CASSQDGVPGELFF; CDR3 length: 14; D gene: NA; J gene: TRBJ2-2; clone size: NA; V gene: TRBV4-3
CDR3 DNA: TGTGCCAGCAGCTTGGGAGGTGCGTATGCTTTCTTT; CDR3 protein: CASSLGGAYAFF; CDR3 length: 12; D gene: NA; J gene: TRBJ1-1; clone size: NA; V gene: TRBV11-1
CDR3 DNA: TGTGCCAGCAGTGAACGGACAGGGCTCTTTGGCTACACCTTC; CDR3 protein: CASSERTGLFGYTF; CDR3 length: 14; D gene: TRBD1; J gene: TRBJ1-2; clone size: few; V gene: TRBV6-1
CDR3 DNA: TGTGCCAGTGCCAGGACAGGGGGTTATAATGAAAAACTGTTTTTT; CDR3 protein: CASARTGGYNEKLFF; CDR3 length: 15; D gene: TRBD1; J gene: TRBJ1-4; clone size: once; V gene: TRBV19
CDR3 DNA: TGTGCCAGCAGTGGAGTGGGAGCACCGGGAGAGACCCAGTACTTC; CDR3 protein: CASSGVGAPGETQYF; CDR3 length: 15; D gene: NA; J gene: TRBJ2-5; clone size: NA; V gene: TRBV2
CDR3 DNA: TGTGCCAGCAGCGTCCCCCGGGACTTCACCTACAATGAGCAGTTCTTC; CDR3 protein: CASSVPRDFTYNEQFF; CDR3 length: 16; D gene: NA; J gene: TRBJ2-1; clone size: NA; V gene: TRBV21-1
CDR3 DNA: TGTGCCGCTAAAATAGCGGGAGCTGCCGGCAATGAGCAGTTCTTC; CDR3 protein: CAAKIAGAAGNEQFF; CDR3 length: 15; D gene: TRBD2; J gene: TRBJ2-1; clone size: NA; V gene: TRBV15
CDR3 DNA: TGCGCCAGCAGCCAGCCCACTCTAGGGACAGACGACACTGAAGCTTTCTTT; CDR3 protein: CASSQPTLGTDDTEAFF; CDR3 length: 17; D gene: TRBD1; J gene: TRBJ1-1; clone size: NA; V gene: TRBV4-1
CDR3 DNA: TGTGCCAGCATCCGGGATCGGAACACTGAAGCTTTCTTT; CDR3 protein: CASIRDRNTEAFF; CDR3 length: 13; D gene: NA; J gene: TRBJ1-1; clone size: once; V gene: TRBV6-5
CDR3 DNA: TGTGCCAGCTCACCACGACTAGCGGGGGATACGCAGTATTTT; CDR3 protein: CASSPRLAGDTQYF; CDR3 length: 14; D gene: TRBD2; J gene: TRBJ2-3; clone size: NA; V gene: TRBV18
CDR3 DNA: TGTGCCAGCGGCGTTGGTAGCGGAGGGAACACCGGGGAGCTGTTTTTT; CDR3 protein: CASGVGSGGNTGELFF; CDR3 length: 16; D gene: NA; J gene: TRBJ2-2; clone size: NA; V gene: TRBV11-2